A single T cell receptor (beta chain) is shown here with its context. These data belong to a study of blood T cell repertoires in COVID-19. Study-wide context: The origin of the acute and convalescent COVID-19 samples was the United States, Italy and Spain. Sources were T cells, B-cell-depleted T cells, or PBMCs; the material itself was cDNA or gDNA.

Two negative PCRs, clearance, or symptom resolution had been documented for recovered Cohort 3 donors. Per the original methods: Nucleated cell number was recorded as an estimate derived from reference gene primer amplification. Some clones are missing from TCRdb's copy, which holds only in-frame ones; the method was immunoSEQ multiplex PCR. V, J and clone size are taken as reported in that table, and D and trimming were inferred from the DNA itself. The sample lists fewer than 250,000 clones, 70% to 90% occurring once. V was cut by 0 bases and J by 8 bases, with 14 bases left in between. Germline assignment: CDR1 SGDLS and CDR2 YYNGEE. The CDR3 is made up of 14 amino acids.

The TCR was taken from a young man who had recovered from COVID-19. Material: PBMCs or T cells enriched from blood (not recorded which). This chain joins TRBV9 and TRBJ1-1; D perhaps matches TRBD1 (6 bases). CDR3 sequence: CASSVAPGALEAFF. CDR3 coding DNA: TGTGCCAGCAGCGTAGCTCCAGGGGCATTAGAAGCTTTCTTT.